This is a list of T cell receptor beta chains from one sample in a study of CD8+CD57+ T cells in acquired aplastic anemia. Each CDR3 protein gets one entry after TCRdb re-called the reads with MiXCR. The table records just over 450,000 distinct CDR3 sequences, approximately 33% of them present only once. Source material: sorted CD4+, CD8+, or CD8+CD57+ T cells (not recorded which) from PBMCs. Source of these receptors: a human donor with aplastic anemia. CDR3s include the opening cysteine and the closing phenylalanine or tryptophan. The D gene is left open where the match is weak. For some rows the clone size is stated as once, few or many, or as a class when expanded; others skip it.

clone_size	d_call	cdr3_length	v_call	j_call	cdr3_nt	cdr3_aa
many	NA	15	TRBV20-1	TRBJ1-6	TGCAGTGCTAGGGTCGTGGGGAAGTCAAATTCACCCCTCCACTTT	CSARVVGKSNSPLHF
NA	NA	13	TRBV15	TRBJ1-1	TGTGCCACCAGCAGGAGCGAGAACACTGAAGCTTTCTTT	CATSRSENTEAFF
many	NA	12	TRBV20-1	TRBJ2-5	TGCAGTGCTAGTCGGGGGACGGAGACCCAGTACTTC	CSASRGTETQYF
many	NA	12	TRBV20-1	TRBJ1-2	TGCAGTGCTCCAGGACTAAACTATGGCTACACCTTC	CSAPGLNYGYTF
few	NA	14	TRBV7-2	TRBJ1-1	TGTGCCAGCCAACCGGGGCAATTGAACACTGAAGCTTTCTTT	CASQPGQLNTEAFF
NA	TRBD1	15	TRBV7-9	TRBJ2-1	TGTGCCAGCAGCTCCGGGACAGGGGAGATCGATGAGCAGTTCTTC	CASSSGTGEIDEQFF
NA	NA	14	TRBV12-3/TRBV12-4	TRBJ1-1	TGTGCCAGCCCCGCCTACGTGGGGAGTACTGAAGCTTCCTTT	CASPAYVGSTEASF
NA	NA	16	TRBV15	TRBJ2-7	TGTGCCACCAGCAGACACCAGGCGGGGACGGACTACGAGCAGTACTTC	CATSRHQAGTDYEQYF
many	TRBD2	16	TRBV25-1	TRBJ2-3	TGTGCCAGCAGTCGGGGACTAGCGGGCGACGTCGATACGCAGTATTTT	CASSRGLAGDVDTQYF
NA	NA	14	TRBV12-3/TRBV12-4	TRBJ1-6	TGTGCCAGCAGTCCCGGTCTGAATAGGTCACCCCTCCACTTT	CASSPGLNRSPLHF
NA	NA	17	TRBV3-1	TRBJ1-3	TGTGCCAGCAGCCAACGCCCTGACAGGCCGTCTGGAAACACCATATATTTT	CASSQRPDRPSGNTIYF
NA	NA	15	TRBV4-2	TRBJ2-1	TGTGCCAGCAGCCAAGATCCAGGAGGTCTCTATGAGCAGTTCTTC	CASSQDPGGLYEQFF
NA	NA	13	TRBV25-1	TRBJ1-2	TGTGCCAGCGTGGGGCAGGGGATATATGGCTACACCTTC	CASVGQGIYGYTF
NA	TRBD2	15	TRBV7-2	TRBJ2-1	TGTGCCAGCAGCTTAGGGCGGGAGAGCTACAATGAGCAGTTCTTC	CASSLGRESYNEQFF
NA	TRBD1	15	TRBV10-3	TRBJ1-2	TGTGCCGCACGCCGAAGGGACAGAACGACGAGGGGCTACACCTTC	CAARRRDRTTRGYTF
few	TRBD2	13	TRBV20-1	TRBJ2-3	TGCAGTGCTACCCGACTAGCCCGGGATACGCAGTATTTT	CSATRLARDTQYF
many	NA	15	TRBV2	TRBJ1-4	TGTGCCAGCAGTGATCCGGACAGCCGTAATGAAAAACTGTTTTTT	CASSDPDSRNEKLFF
NA	NA	16	TRBV19	TRBJ1-3	TGTGCCAGTAGTATTAATTCGGCAGTCTCTGGAAACACCATATATTTT	CASSINSAVSGNTIYF
NA	NA	15	TRBV10-3	TRBJ1-2	TGTGCCAGCAGTTACTCGGTAGGGGGAGGCTATGGCTACATCTTC	CASSYSVGGGYGYIF
many	TRBD2	13	TRBV2	TRBJ2-1	TGTGCCAGAGGGACTAGCGGGAGCAATGAGCAGTTCTTC	CARGTSGSNEQFF
many	NA	14	TRBV19	TRBJ2-1	TGTGCCAGTTCAACGGGGGCACCTAACAATGAGCAGTTCTTC	CASSTGAPNNEQFF
many	TRBD1	15	TRBV9	TRBJ1-6	TGTGCCAGCAGCAAAGGGGACAGGACCAATTCACCCCTCCACTTT	CASSKGDRTNSPLHF
many	NA	14	TRBV29-1	TRBJ1-2	TGCAGCGTTGACCCTCGGGGCGCGGGCTATGGCTACACCTTC	CSVDPRGAGYGYTF
few	TRBD1	14	TRBV10-2	TRBJ2-7	TGCGCCAGCAGTGAGTCGACAGGGATCTACGAGCAGTACTTC	CASSESTGIYEQYF